This T cell receptor (beta chain) is from a study of breast tumors, draining lymph nodes, adjacent tissues. Overall study findings and caveats: Luminal-like breast cancer showed significantly greater tumor-nontumor repertoire similarity than basal-like breast cancer did. Tumor T cell lymph node origin was a supported hypothesis, not proven. Data fit most tumor T cells coming from lymph node, expanding in tumor. Tumor repertoires ranked between lymph nodes and nontumor tissue in diversity, with V and J gene preferences.

This clonotype was counted at least ten times. Its target is not known. Germline V lookup: CDR1 MNHEY, CDR2 SMNVEV (reference sequence). V lost 1 base to trimming and J lost 5 bases, with 14 bases between them. This CDR3 spans 15 amino acids. TCRdb redid the calling of the multiplex PCR reads with MiXCR, one entry per CDR3 protein. This table has about 89,000 distinct CDR3 sequences, over 25% appearing once. Breast cancer patients provided tissue from their axillary draining lymph nodes. The sequenced material came from axillary lymph node tissue. V is TRBV27 and J is TRBJ2-5; the D gene could be TRBD1 or TRBD2 (7 bases each). The TCR sequence derives from a female donor with breast cancer. Some clones in this sample may be carry-over from other donors' samples. The CDR3 DNA reads as TGTGCCAGCAGTTTATTGCAGGGGGGGTGGGAGACCCAGTACTTC. It encodes CASSLLQGGWETQYF.